This entry is about one T cell receptor (beta chain). The source of the sample is a study of T cells in narcolepsy. Assay: immunoSEQ multiplex PCR; the TCRdb copy retains only in-frame clones and omits some. Counted here are 25,000 to 35,000 clones, about 76% occurring once; the ten biggest clones make up 1.1%. The sequence was collected from a human donor with narcolepsy. Material for sequencing was CD45RA- memory CD4+ T cells from PBMCs.

In nucleotides, the CDR3 is TGTGCCTGGATAGCTCGGGACCGAAGGGCTGAAGCTTTCTTT. Encoded protein: CAWIARDRRAEAFF. The chain is built from TRBV30 and TRBJ1-1, with TRBD1 as a possible D gene (5 bases). Germline values: CDR1 GTSNPN, CDR2 SVGIG (reference sequence). Trimming pared 4 bases from V and 6 bases from J, leaving 18 bases between. The CDR3 is 14 residues long.